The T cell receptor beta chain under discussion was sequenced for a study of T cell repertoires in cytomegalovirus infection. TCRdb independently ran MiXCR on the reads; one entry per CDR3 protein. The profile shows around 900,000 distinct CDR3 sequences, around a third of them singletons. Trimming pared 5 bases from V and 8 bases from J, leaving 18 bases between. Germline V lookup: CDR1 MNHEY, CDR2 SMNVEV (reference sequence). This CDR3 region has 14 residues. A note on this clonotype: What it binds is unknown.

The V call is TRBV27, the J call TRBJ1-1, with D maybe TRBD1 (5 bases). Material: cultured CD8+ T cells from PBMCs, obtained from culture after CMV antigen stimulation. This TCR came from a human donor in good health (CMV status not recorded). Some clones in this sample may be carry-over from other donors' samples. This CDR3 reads CASSPGYWIREAFF. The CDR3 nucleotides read TGTGCCAGCAGTCCAGGGTACTGGATAAGGGAAGCTTTCTTT.